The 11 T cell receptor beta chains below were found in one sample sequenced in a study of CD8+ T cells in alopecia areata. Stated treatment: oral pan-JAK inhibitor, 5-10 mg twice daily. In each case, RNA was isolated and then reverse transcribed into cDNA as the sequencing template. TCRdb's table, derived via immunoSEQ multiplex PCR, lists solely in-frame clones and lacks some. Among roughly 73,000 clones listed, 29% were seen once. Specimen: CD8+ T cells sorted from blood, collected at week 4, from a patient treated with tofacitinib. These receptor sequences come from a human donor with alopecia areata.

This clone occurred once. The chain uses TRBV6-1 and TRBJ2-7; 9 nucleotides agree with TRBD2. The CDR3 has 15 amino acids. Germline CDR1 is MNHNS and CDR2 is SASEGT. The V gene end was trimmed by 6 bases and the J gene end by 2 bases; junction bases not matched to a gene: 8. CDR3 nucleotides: TGTGCCAGCAGCCCACTAGCGGGCACTACCTACGAGCAGTACTTC. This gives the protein CASSPLAGTTYEQYF.

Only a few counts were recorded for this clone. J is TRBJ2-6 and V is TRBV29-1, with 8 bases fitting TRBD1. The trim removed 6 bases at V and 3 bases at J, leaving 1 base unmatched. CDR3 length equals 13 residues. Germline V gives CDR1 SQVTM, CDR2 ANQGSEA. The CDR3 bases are TGCAGCGTACAGGGGGTTGGGGCCAACGTCCTGACTTTC. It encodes CSVQGVGANVLTF.

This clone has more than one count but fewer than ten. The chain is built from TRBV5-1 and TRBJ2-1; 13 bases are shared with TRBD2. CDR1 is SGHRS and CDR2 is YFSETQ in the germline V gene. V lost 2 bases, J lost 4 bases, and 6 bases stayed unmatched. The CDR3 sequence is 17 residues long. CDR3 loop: CASSLYGTSGVYNEQFF. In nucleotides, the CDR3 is TGCGCCAGCAGCTTATACGGGACTAGCGGGGTTTACAATGAGCAGTTCTTC.

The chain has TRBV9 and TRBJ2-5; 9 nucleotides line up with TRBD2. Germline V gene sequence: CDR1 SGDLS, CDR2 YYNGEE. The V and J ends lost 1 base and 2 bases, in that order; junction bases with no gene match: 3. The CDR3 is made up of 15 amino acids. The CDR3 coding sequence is TGTGCCAGCAGCGTACGGACTAGCGCACAAGAGACCCAGTACTTC. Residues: CASSVRTSAQETQYF. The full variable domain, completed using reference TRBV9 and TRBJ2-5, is DSGVTQTPKHLITATGQRVTLRCSPRSGDLSVYWYQQSLDQGLQFLIQYYNGEERAKGNILERFSAQQFPDLHSELNLSSLELGDSALYFCASSVRTSAQETQYFGPGTRLLVL.

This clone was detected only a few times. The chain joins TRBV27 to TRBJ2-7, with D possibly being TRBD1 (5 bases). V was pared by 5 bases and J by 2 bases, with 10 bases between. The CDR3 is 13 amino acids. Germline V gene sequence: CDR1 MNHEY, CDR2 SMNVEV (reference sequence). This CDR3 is CASSPDSTYEQYF. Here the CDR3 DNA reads TGTGCCAGCAGTCCCGACAGTACCTACGAGCAGTACTTC.

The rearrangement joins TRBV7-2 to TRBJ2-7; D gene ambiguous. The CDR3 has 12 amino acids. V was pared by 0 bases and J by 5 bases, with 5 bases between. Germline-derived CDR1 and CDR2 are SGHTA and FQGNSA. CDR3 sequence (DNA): TGTGCCAGCAGCTTAGCGGCCCACGAGCAGTACTTC. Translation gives CASSLAAHEQYF.

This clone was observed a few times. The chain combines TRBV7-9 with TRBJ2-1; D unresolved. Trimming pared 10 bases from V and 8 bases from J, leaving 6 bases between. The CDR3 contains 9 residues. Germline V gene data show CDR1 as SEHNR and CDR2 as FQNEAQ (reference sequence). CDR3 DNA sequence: TGTGCCATCCACGATGAGCAGTTCTTC. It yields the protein CAIHDEQFF.

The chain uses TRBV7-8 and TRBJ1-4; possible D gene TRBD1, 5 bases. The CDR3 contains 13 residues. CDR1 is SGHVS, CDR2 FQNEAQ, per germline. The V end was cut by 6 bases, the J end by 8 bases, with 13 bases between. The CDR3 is CASRGAGWEKLFF. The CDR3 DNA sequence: TGTGCCAGCAGAGGAGCAGGGTGGGAAAAACTGTTTTTT.

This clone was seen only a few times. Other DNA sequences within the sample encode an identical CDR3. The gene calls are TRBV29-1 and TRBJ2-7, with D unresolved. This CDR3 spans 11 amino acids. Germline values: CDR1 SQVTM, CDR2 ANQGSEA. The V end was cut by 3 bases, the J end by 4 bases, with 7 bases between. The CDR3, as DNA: TGCAGCGTTGAGGTCGGTTACGAGCAGTACTTC. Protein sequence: CSVEVGYEQYF.

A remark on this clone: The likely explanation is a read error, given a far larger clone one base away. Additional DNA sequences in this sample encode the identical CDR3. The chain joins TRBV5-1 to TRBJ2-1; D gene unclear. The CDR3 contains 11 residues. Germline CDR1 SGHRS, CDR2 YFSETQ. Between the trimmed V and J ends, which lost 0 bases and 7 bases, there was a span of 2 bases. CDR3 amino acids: CASSLGNEQFF. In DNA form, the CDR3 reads TGCGCCAGCAGCTTGGGTAATGAGCAGTTCTTC.

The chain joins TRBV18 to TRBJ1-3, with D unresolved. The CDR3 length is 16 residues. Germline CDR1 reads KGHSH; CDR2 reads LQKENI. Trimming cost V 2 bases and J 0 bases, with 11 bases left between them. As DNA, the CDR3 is TGTGCCAGCTCACCAGGGCTGACACGCTCTGGAAACACCATATATTTT. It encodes CASSPGLTRSGNTIYF.